The 18 T cell receptor beta chains listed next were all sequenced from one sample in a study of T cell responses to AZD1222 COVID-19 vaccine. Measured with immunoSEQ multiplex PCR; TCRdb has only the in-frame clones, and not every one. The top ten clones hold roughly 2.8% of a sample with about 140,000 clones, around 93% of them seen once. The sequences come from peripheral blood, collected on day 0 of AZD1222 vaccination. The source of these receptors is an adult in good health.

A single count supports this clone. V is TRBV28 and J is TRBJ1-1; D not resolved. V was pared by 6 bases and J by 5 bases, with 16 bases between. The CDR3 contains 14 residues. The germline V gene encodes CDR1 MDHEN and CDR2 SYDVKM. The DNA for the CDR3 is TGTGCCAGCAGATTGGTTAGGGCAAATACTGAAGCTTTCTTT. As protein: CASRLVRANTEAFF.

J is TRBJ2-1 and V is TRBV27; possible D gene TRBD1, 6 bases. Germline CDR1 and CDR2: MNHEY and SMNVEV (reference sequence). The V end was cut by 1 base, the J end by 2 bases, with 12 bases between. This CDR3 is 16 amino acids long. CDR3 nucleotide sequence: TGTGCCAGCAGTTTATTTCGGGGACAACCCTACAATGAGCAGTTCTTC. Its protein is CASSLFRGQPYNEQFF.

V and J are TRBV25-1 and TRBJ1-1, with D uncertain. V was cut by 7 bases and J by 4 bases, with 13 bases left in between. Germline assignment: CDR1 MGHDK and CDR2 SYGVNS. The CDR3 runs to 13 residues. This chain's CDR3 is CASIKNGLTEAFF. Here the CDR3 DNA reads TGTGCCAGCATAAAGAACGGGCTCACTGAAGCTTTCTTT. The full variable domain, its missing parts supplied by reference TRBV25-1 and TRBJ1-1, is EADIYQTPRYLVIGTGKKITLECSQTMGHDKMYWYQQDPGMELHLIHYSYGVNSTEKGDLSSESTVSRIRTEHFPLTLESARPSHTSQYLCASIKNGLTEAFFGQGTRLTVV.

The chain joins TRBV5-1 to TRBJ2-5; TRBD2 agrees at 10 bases. With 2 bases clipped from V and 5 bases from J, the junction kept 3 bases outside the gene matches. In germline, CDR1 is SGHRS, CDR2 YFSETQ. This CDR3 contains 14 residues. The CDR3 DNA reads as TGCGCCAGCAGCTTAGCGGGGGGGCCGGAGACCCAGTACTTC. It specifies CASSLAGGPETQYF.

The gene calls are TRBV18 and TRBJ1-2; D gene unclear. Trimming pared 2 bases from V and 0 bases from J, leaving 16 bases between. CDR1 and CDR2 (germline): KGHSH, LQKENI. The CDR3 runs to 17 residues. The CDR3 protein is CASSPVSPLQANYGYTF. The CDR3 DNA reads as TGTGCCAGCTCACCAGTCTCTCCTCTTCAGGCTAACTATGGCTACACCTTC.

Worth noting for this clone: One junction end does not reproduce the germline sequence, and a read error may be involved. J is TRBJ1-3 and V is TRBV11-2; D unresolved. The CDR3 is 12 residues long. CDR1 and CDR2 from the germline V gene are SGHAT and FQNNGV. CDR3 nucleotides: TGTGCCAGCAGCTTAGGTGGAGACACCATATATTTT. This translates into CASSLGGDTIYF.

The chain recombines TRBV10-1 with TRBJ2-1; D ambiguous. Trimming took 6 bases from V and 6 from J, leaving 12 bases between them. The germline CDR1 and CDR2 sequences are WNHNN and SYGVQD (reference sequence). The CDR3 has 13 residues. Here the CDR3 DNA reads TGCGCCAGCAGCTTGACCACGCGCAATGAGCAGTTCTTC. As protein: CASSLTTRNEQFF.

The sample holds one count of this clone. The rearrangement links TRBV14 to TRBJ1-2, with 7 bases that match TRBD1. V gave up 4 bases and J gave up 4 bases; unmatched junction bases: 3. This CDR3 is 13 amino acids long. Per germline, CDR1 SGHDN and CDR2 FVKESK. CDR3 residues: CASSRGQTYGYTF. The CDR3 coding sequence is TGTGCCAGCAGCCGGGGACAGACCTATGGCTACACCTTC.

The CDR3 region is CASSQDLLAGRTGELFF. CDR3 nucleotide sequence: TGCGCCAGCAGCCAAGACCTACTAGCGGGTCGAACCGGGGAGCTGTTTTTT. The genes are TRBV4-1 and TRBJ2-2, with 9 bases aligning to TRBD2. Per germline, CDR1 MGHRA and CDR2 YSYEKL. J was trimmed by 5 bases and V by 0 bases; bases with no gene match: 7. This CDR3 spans 17 amino acids.

The rearrangement joins TRBV7-9 to TRBJ2-7, with TRBD2 identical over 14 bases. CDR1 and CDR2 (germline): SEHNR, FQNEAQ (reference sequence). The CDR3 runs to 18 residues. Germline trimming cut 1 base from V and 0 bases from J; bases unmatched to any gene: 5. In nucleotides, the CDR3 is TGTGCCAGCAGCTTAGGGGGACTAGCGGGGGTGCACTCCTACGAGCAGTACTTC. It yields the protein CASSLGGLAGVHSYEQYF.

The chain employs TRBV4-3 and TRBJ1-3; D uncertain. V lost 0 bases and J lost 1, with 7 bases in between. Germline lookup yields CDR1 LGHNA and CDR2 YSLEER. There are 15 residues in the CDR3. The CDR3 region has the DNA TGCGCCAGCAGCCAAGATTGGGTTTCTGGAAACACCATATATTTT. The encoded protein is CASSQDWVSGNTIYF.

The chain couples TRBV5-5 to TRBJ2-1, with D hard to call. Trimming pared 4 bases from V and 4 bases from J, leaving 12 bases between. The germline gives CDR1 SGHKS, CDR2 YYEKEE (reference sequence). The CDR3 has 14 amino acids. This chain's CDR3 is CASSQHYPYNEQFF. CDR3 nucleotides: TGTGCCAGCAGCCAACACTACCCTTACAATGAGCAGTTCTTC.

CDR3 bases: TGTGCCACCAGTCTGACGGCATACAATGAGCAGTTCTTC. Translated, it gives CATSLTAYNEQFF. The genes are TRBV24-1 and TRBJ2-1; D ambiguous. CDR1 is KGHDR, CDR2 SFDVKD, per germline. V was clipped by 6 bases and J by 4 bases, with 9 bases between them. The CDR3 loop spans 13 amino acids.

This sequence joins TRBV7-2 and TRBJ1-1, with D uncertain. V lost 0 bases and J lost 4, with 6 bases in between. Looked up from germline, CDR1 is SGHTA and CDR2 is FQGNSA. This CDR3 spans 13 amino acids. This CDR3 is CASSLAQATEAFF. The CDR3 DNA sequence: TGTGCCAGCAGCTTAGCCCAGGCCACTGAAGCTTTCTTT.

The chain uses TRBV6-5 and TRBJ1-5; 7 bases match TRBD1. CDR1 MNHEY and CDR2 SVGAGI come from the germline V gene. The CDR3 runs to 15 residues. The J segment lost 9 bases and the V segment lost 2 bases, leaving 10 bases of the junction unmatched. This chain's CDR3 is CASSYAWTGDVPQHF. The CDR3 coding sequence is TGTGCCAGCAGTTACGCCTGGACAGGAGATGTGCCCCAGCATTTT.

The count of this clone is one. The J gene is TRBJ2-5, the V gene TRBV11-3, with TRBD2 identical over 10 bases. With 2 bases clipped from V and 5 bases from J, the junction kept 5 bases outside the gene matches. The CDR3 loop spans 15 amino acids. Germline V gene lookup returns CDR1 SGHNT and CDR2 YENEEA. CDR3: CASSLSVAGGETQYF. The CDR3 nucleotides read TGTGCCAGCAGCTTATCGGTAGCGGGGGGTGAGACCCAGTACTTC.

As for this clone: This sample also contains other DNA sequences that code for the same CDR3. The rearrangement joins TRBV5-1 to TRBJ2-1; D gene ambiguous. The CDR3 has 14 residues. CDR1 and CDR2 (germline): SGHRS, YFSETQ. Between the trimmed V and J ends, which lost 8 bases and 1 base, there was a span of 13 bases. The CDR3 sequence: CASSQELSYNEQFF. CDR3 coding DNA: TGCGCCAGTTCCCAGGAGTTATCCTACAATGAGCAGTTCTTC.

This clone has more than one count but fewer than ten. The V gene is TRBV6-6, the J gene TRBJ1-4, with D possibly being TRBD1 (5 bases). V was pared by 2 bases and J by 6 bases, with 10 bases between. This CDR3 has 14 residues. The germline CDR1 and CDR2 sequences are MNHNY and SVGAGI (reference sequence). This chain's CDR3 is CASSYSRADEKLFF. The CDR3 nucleotides read TGTGCCAGCAGTTACAGCAGGGCTGATGAAAAACTGTTTTTT.